This T cell receptor beta chain was obtained from a study of T cell repertoires in cytomegalovirus infection. Across the study: Indicated by public TCR beta signatures were CMV infection and matching HLA type.

This clonotype has a handful of counts. Its cognate antigen is unknown. MiXCR, run by TCRdb on the reads, gives a single entry per CDR3 protein. The top ten clones hold around an eighth of a sample with about 920,000 distinct CDR3 sequences, under 40% of them seen once. The sequencing used cultured CD8+ T cells from PBMCs, collected from culture after CMV antigen stimulation. This sequence originates from a human donor in good health (CMV status not recorded). Some clones in this sample may be carry-over from other donors' samples.

CDR3 residues: CATSDRGLAGETFF. CDR3 sequence (DNA): TGTGCCACCAGTGATAGGGGACTAGCGGGGGAAACCTTCTTC. The chain couples TRBV24-1 to TRBJ2-1; 14 bases map to TRBD2. The CDR3 contains 14 residues. The germline V gene has CDR1 KGHDR and CDR2 SFDVKD. V shed 3 bases and J 16 bases; nucleotides not matched to a gene: 7.